This is a list of T cell receptor beta chains from one sample in a study of blood T cells in healthy people across ages. MiXCR, applied by TCRdb to the 5' RACE reads, yields one record per CDR3 protein. Among about 830,000 distinct CDR3 sequences listed, around 62% were seen once. Input material: blood. These TCRs come from a man aged 30-40 years in good health. Each CDR3 is given with its conserved first and last residue. The D gene is left open where the match is weak.

j_call | d_call | v_call | cdr3_aa
TRBJ2-1 | - | TRBV20-1 | CSARGGITYNEQFF
TRBJ2-1 | - | TRBV12-3/TRBV12-4 | CASSFGGDSYNEQFF
TRBJ2-4 | TRBD1 | TRBV28 | CASSTAGTGLSKNIQYF
TRBJ1-2 | - | TRBV7-2 | CASSLDYSLNYGYTF
TRBJ2-2 | - | TRBV7-9 | CASSLGLSTGELFF
TRBJ1-2 | - | TRBV3-1 | CASSLFRTELNYGYTF
TRBJ2-1 | - | TRBV7-8 | CASSALSAYHEQFF
TRBJ2-7 | TRBD2 | TRBV6-2/TRBV6-3 | CASSYDGGASYEQYF
TRBJ2-7 | - | TRBV9 | CASSVLDGTYEQYF
TRBJ2-7 | TRBD2 | TRBV20-1 | CSAKRLAGGFFPYEQYF
TRBJ2-3 | - | TRBV4-1 | CASSQDASDTDTQYF
TRBJ2-3 | - | TRBV20-1 | CSPWGGTDAQYF
TRBJ1-1 | - | TRBV28 | CASSFSRERPPSAFF
TRBJ1-2 | - | TRBV6-1 | CASRDKNYGYTF
TRBJ2-1 | - | TRBV30 | CAWSVSNEQFF
TRBJ1-2 | - | TRBV9 | CASSVDDAYGYTF
TRBJ2-7 | - | TRBV28 | CASSLIPGAQYF
TRBJ2-6 | TRBD1 | TRBV6-5 | CASSLGTADSGANVLTF
TRBJ1-2 | - | TRBV6-6 | CASSLLTENYGYTF
TRBJ1-4 | - | TRBV5-1 | CASSLWGSPNEKLFF
TRBJ2-7 | TRBD2 | TRBV29-1 | CSVEYIATSGAMNEQYF
TRBJ2-6 | TRBD1 | TRBV7-3 | CASSPYRGSLSGANVLTF
TRBJ1-1 | - | TRBV4-2 | CASSTSRNTEAFF
TRBJ2-1 | - | TRBV7-2 | CASSSGGPQLF
TRBJ2-1 | TRBD2 | TRBV3-1 | CASSQDRTSGGGTLYNEQFF
TRBJ2-1 | - | TRBV29-1 | CSVEPARSSYNEQFF
TRBJ1-5 | - | TRBV3-1 | CASSQVGAGQPQHF
TRBJ2-6 | - | TRBV18 | CASSPLGGGSSGANVLTF
TRBJ2-6 | TRBD1 | TRBV6-2/TRBV6-3 | CASTDRVPSGANVLTF
TRBJ2-7 | - | TRBV28 | CASSRNSRAYEQYF
TRBJ2-5 | - | TRBV7-2 | CASNHGVQGETQYF
- | - | TRBV2 | CASSPWPTDRETQYF
TRBJ1-2 | - | TRBV28 | CASTFPLGRENYGYTF
TRBJ2-5 | - | TRBV7-7 | CASSLIQYSLQETQYF
TRBJ1-4 | TRBD1 | TRBV6-2/TRBV6-3 | CASSAGTGWNEKLFF
TRBJ1-2 | - | TRBV4-2 | CASSQDRREIRFYGYTF
TRBJ2-7 | - | TRBV4-2 | CASSQGGTLDYEQYF
TRBJ1-1 | - | TRBV7-9 | CASSLEWTEAFF
TRBJ1-5 | - | TRBV3-1 | CASSQAPGSNQPQHF
TRBJ2-5 | TRBD2 | TRBV20-1 | CSAPGHSGGIETQYF
TRBJ1-4 | - | TRBV7-2 | CASSWGDTATNEKLFF
TRBJ1-2 | - | TRBV11-1 | CASSLDVGQYGYTF
TRBJ1-4 | - | TRBV12-3/TRBV12-4 | CASSYAITNEKLFF
TRBJ2-1 | - | TRBV7-9 | CASSTTSEYNEQFF
TRBJ1-2 | - | TRBV9 | CTSSVVGGNYGYTF
- | TRBD2 | TRBV4-2 | CASSQGERGSDEQYF
TRBJ1-4 | - | TRBV20-1 | CSARVGQINEKLFF
TRBJ2-1 | - | TRBV27 | CASSQSSNSYNEQFF
TRBJ2-1 | - | TRBV5-1 | CAGSLLGDDEQFF
TRBJ1-2 | - | TRBV14 | CASSQYIQGPLYGYTF
TRBJ2-3 | - | TRBV6-2/TRBV6-3 | CASSYFGRGADTQYF
TRBJ1-2 | TRBD1 | TRBV20-1 | CSARDPQGMGGYTF
- | - | TRBV28 | CASSLYQTGFHEQYF
TRBJ2-1 | TRBD2 | TRBV4-3 | CASSLTTSTSGRPHNEQFF